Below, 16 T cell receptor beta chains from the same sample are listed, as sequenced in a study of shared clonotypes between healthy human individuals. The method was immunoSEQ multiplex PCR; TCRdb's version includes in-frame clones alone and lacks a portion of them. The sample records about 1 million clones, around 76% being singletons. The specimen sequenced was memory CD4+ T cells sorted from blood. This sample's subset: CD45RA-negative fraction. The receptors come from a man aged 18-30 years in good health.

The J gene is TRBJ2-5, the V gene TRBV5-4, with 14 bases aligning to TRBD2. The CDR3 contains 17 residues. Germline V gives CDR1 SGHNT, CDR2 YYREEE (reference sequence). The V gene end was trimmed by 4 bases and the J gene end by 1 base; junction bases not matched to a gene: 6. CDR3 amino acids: CASSLGTSGGAQETQYF. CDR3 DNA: TGTGCCAGCAGCCTGGGGACTAGCGGGGGAGCCCAAGAGACCCAGTACTTC.

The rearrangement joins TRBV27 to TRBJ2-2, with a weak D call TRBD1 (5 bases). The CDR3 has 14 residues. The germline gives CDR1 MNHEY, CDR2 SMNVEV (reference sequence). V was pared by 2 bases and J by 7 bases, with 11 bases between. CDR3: CASSLGSGFGELFF. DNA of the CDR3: TGTGCCAGCAGTTTAGGGTCAGGGTTCGGGGAGCTGTTTTTT.

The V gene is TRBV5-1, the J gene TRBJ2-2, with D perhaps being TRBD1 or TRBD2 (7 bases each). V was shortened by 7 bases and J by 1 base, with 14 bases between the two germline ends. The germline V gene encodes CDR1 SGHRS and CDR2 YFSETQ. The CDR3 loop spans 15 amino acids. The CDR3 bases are TGCGCCAGCTCGGGGGGACAGATGAACACCGGGGAGCTGTTTTTT. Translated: CASSGGQMNTGELFF. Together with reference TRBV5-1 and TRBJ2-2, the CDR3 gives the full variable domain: KAGVTQTPRYLIKTRGQQVTLSCSPISGHRSVSWYQQTPGQGLQFLFEYFSETQRNKGNFPGRFSGRQFSNSRSEMNVSTLELGDSALYLCASSGGQMNTGELFFGEGSRLTVL.

As DNA, the CDR3 is TGTGCCAGCAGCTGGGGACAGGGTGTGGGTGAGCAGTACTTC. It specifies CASSWGQGVGEQYF. The genes are TRBV7-8 and TRBJ2-7; 9 nucleotides match TRBD1. V trimming: 4 bases; J trimming: 7 bases; junction bases outside the gene matches: 8. Germline V gives CDR1 SGHVS, CDR2 FQNEAQ. This CDR3 is 14 amino acids long.

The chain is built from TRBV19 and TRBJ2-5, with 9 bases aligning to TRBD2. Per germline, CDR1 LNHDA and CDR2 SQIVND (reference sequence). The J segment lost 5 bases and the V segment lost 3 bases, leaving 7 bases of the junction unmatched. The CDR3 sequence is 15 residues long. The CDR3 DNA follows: TGTGCCAGTAGTATTTCGCGGGAGGGCCGTGAGACCCAGTACTTC. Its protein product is CASSISREGRETQYF.

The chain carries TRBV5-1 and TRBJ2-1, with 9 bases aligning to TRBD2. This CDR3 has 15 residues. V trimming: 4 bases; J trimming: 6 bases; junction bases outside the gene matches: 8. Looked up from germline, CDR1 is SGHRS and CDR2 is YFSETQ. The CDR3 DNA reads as TGCGCCAGCAGCGGGGCGGGAGGGCCCTCCAATGAGCAGTTCTTC. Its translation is CASSGAGGPSNEQFF.

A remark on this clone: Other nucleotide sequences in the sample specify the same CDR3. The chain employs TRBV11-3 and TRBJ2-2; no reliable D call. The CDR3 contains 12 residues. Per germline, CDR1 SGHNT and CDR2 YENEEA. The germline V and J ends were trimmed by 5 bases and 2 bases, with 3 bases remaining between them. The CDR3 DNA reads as TGTGCCAGCAGCCTTAACACCGGGGAGCTGTTTTTT. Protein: CASSLNTGELFF.

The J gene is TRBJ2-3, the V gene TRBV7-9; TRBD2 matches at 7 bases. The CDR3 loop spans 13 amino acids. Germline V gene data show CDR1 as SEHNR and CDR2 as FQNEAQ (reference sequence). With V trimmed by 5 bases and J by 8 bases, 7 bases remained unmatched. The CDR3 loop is CASSMTLAGTQYF. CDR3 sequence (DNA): TGTGCCAGCAGCATGACTTTAGCGGGTACGCAGTATTTT.

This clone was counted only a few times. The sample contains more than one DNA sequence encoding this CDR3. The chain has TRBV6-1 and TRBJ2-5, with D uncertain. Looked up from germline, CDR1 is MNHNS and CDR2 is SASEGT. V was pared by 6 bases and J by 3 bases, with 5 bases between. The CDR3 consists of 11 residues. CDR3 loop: CASRGKETQYF. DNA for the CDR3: TGTGCCAGCAGGGGGAAAGAGACCCAGTACTTC.

CDR3 region: CASSIRGRGRNEQFF. The CDR3 DNA is TGTGCCAGCAGCATCCGGGGACGGGGGCGGAATGAGCAGTTCTTC. This sequence joins TRBV7-9 and TRBJ2-1; D possibly uses TRBD1 or TRBD2 (6 bases each). The V gene lost 5 bases and the J gene lost 7 bases, with 18 bases spanning the gap. The CDR3 extends over 15 amino acids. The germline CDR1 and CDR2 sequences are SEHNR and FQNEAQ (reference sequence).

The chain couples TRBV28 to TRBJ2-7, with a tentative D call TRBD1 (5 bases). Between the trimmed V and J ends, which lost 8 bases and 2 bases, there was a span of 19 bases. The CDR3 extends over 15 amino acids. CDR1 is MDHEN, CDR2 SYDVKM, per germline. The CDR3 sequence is CASSRRQKVPYEQYF. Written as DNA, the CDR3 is TGTGCCAGCTCCAGGAGACAGAAAGTCCCCTACGAGCAGTACTTC.

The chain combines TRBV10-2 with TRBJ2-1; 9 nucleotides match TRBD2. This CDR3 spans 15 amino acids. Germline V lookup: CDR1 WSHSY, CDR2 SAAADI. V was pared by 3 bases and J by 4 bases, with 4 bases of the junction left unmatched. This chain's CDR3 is CASSERGLAYNEQFF. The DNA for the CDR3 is TGCGCCAGCAGTGAACGGGGACTAGCATACAATGAGCAGTTCTTC.

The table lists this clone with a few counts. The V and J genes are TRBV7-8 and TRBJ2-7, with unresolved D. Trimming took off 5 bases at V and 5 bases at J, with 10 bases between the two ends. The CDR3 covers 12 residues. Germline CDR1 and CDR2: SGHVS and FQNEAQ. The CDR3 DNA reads TGTGCCAGCAGCCTCATTGGTAACGAGCAGTACTTC. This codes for CASSLIGNEQYF.

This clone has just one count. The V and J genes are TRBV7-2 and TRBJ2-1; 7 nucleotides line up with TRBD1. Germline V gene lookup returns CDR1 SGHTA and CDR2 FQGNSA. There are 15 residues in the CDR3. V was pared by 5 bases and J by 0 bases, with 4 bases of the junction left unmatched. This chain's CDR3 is CASSPRDSSYNEQFF. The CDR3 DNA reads TGTGCCAGCAGCCCCCGGGACAGCTCCTACAATGAGCAGTTCTTC.

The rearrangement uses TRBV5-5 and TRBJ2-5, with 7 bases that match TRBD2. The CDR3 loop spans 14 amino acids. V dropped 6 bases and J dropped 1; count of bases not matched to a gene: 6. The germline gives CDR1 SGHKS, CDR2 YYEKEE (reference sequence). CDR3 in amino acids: CASIRGRAQETQYF. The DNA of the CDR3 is TGTGCCAGCATCAGAGGGAGGGCCCAAGAGACCCAGTACTTC.

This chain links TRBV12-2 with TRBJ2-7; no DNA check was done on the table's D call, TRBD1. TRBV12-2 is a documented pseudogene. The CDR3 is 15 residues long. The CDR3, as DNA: TGTGCAAGTCGCTTAGCGGGGACAGGGGGCAGCGAGCAGTACTTC. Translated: CASRLAGTGGSEQYF.